The following is a T cell receptor (beta chain) sequence with its context. Its antigen target is currently unknown. Per-nucleotide qualities are absent, and no much larger clonotype sits a single base away. From a lookup of the germline V gene, CDR1 and CDR2 are MNHEY and SVGAGI. There are 15 amino acids in the CDR3, from cysteine to phenylalanine inclusive. Only CDR3 DNA remains: 45 bases, in frame from the first base. Unmatched junction bases come to 3, with V trimmed by 2 bases and J by 4 bases. This sample stems from a study of CD8 T cells in ankylosing spondylitis (dated by TCRdb to the late 2010s). About the study as a whole: T cell receptor beta repertoires were profiled in healthy donors and ankylosing spondylitis patients so that disease-linked TCR variants could be found. The whole study cohort included 90 to 120 healthy donors and 25 ankylosing spondylitis patients. Peripheral blood was sampled, and synovial fluid was also collected from ankylosing spondylitis patients. The full study reports these points: The disease-linked clones had a CD8+ phenotype and were found at relatively low frequencies in peripheral blood. Some TCR beta motif variants had previously been reported in synovial fluid and blood of reactive arthritis patients, which suggested common disease-initiation mechanisms. The disease-linked clones were reported as significantly enriched in matched synovial fluid samples from ankylosing spondylitis patients. A TCR beta motif of seven or eight highly homologous amino acid variants appeared characteristic of blood from ankylosing spondylitis patients.

The sample was run on an Illumina HiSeq 2500. TCR beta libraries were prepared by quantitative 5'-RACE with molecular barcodes. Per the source publication's procedure: To identify disease-linked TCR variants, a new computational method was used, one built on a probabilistic model of VDJ rearrangement. TCRdb reworked the public reads: Q25 trimming with fastp, MiXCR clone assembly, productive beta chains retained. Rows merge per CDR3 protein into single entries with the most common DNA and genes. TCRdb's processing, not the authors' own work, is the source of the V and J calls. For this sample the table gives some 200,000 distinct CDR3 sequences, of which 9.5% to 15% were detected only once. More than 15% of the sample lies in the top ten.

The chain links TRBV6-5 with TRBJ2-2, with TRBD2 matching 8 junction bases. The receptor was isolated from a male donor with ankylosing spondylitis or in good health (not recorded which). Material for sequencing was blood, either unsorted or a sorted T cell fraction (not recorded which). The sequenced DNA: TGTGCCAGCAGTTACGAAGCGGGAGCCACCGGGGAGCTGTTTTTT. This codes for CASSYEAGATGELFF.